Shown below are 19 T cell receptor beta chains from a single sample sequenced in a study of shared clonotypes between healthy human individuals. The table came from immunoSEQ multiplex PCR; TCRdb's copy has only in-frame clones and leaves some out. The sample lists fewer than 3 million clones, around 90% occurring once. The source material was naive CD4+ T cells from PBMCs. Stated subset: CD45RA+ positively selected. The receptors stem from a man aged 18 to 29 in good health. Some clones in this sample may be carry-over from other donors' samples.

The chain uses TRBV7-2 and TRBJ1-1, with D possibly TRBD1 on 6 matching bases. The CDR3 extends over 13 amino acids. Germline V CDR1 and CDR2: SGHTA, FQGNSA. V lost 5 bases and J lost 5, with 12 bases in between. CDR3 in DNA: TGTGCCAGCAGCCCGAACCAGGGGACTGAAGCTTTCTTT. It codes for CASSPNQGTEAFF.

The DNA of the CDR3 is TGTGCCAGCAGTTTGAGGCAGTCGACTGAAGCTTTCTTT. The encoded protein is CASSLRQSTEAFF. This sequence joins TRBV27 and TRBJ1-1; D call uncertain. Germline CDR1 is MNHEY and CDR2 is SMNVEV (reference sequence). Trimming took off 3 bases at V and 5 bases at J, with 10 bases between the two ends. The CDR3 is 13 amino acids.

This clone was seen only a few times. CDR3 in DNA: TGTGCCAGCAGTACGACCCAGCCCCAGCATTTT. Encoded protein: CASSTTQPQHF. J is TRBJ1-5 and V is TRBV28; D is unresolved. The V gene's germline CDR1 is MDHEN and CDR2 SYDVKM. V dropped 5 bases and J dropped 7 bases, with 6 bases sitting between them. The length of the CDR3 is 11 residues.

With regard to this clone: This specimen includes other DNA sequences encoding the same CDR3. This chain links TRBV5-1 with TRBJ2-3; TRBD1 agrees at 10 bases. Germline V gives CDR1 SGHRS, CDR2 YFSETQ. Trimming removed 4 bases from V and 4 bases from J; junction bases left unmatched: 6. This CDR3 is 15 amino acids long. The CDR3 DNA reads as TGCGCCAGCAGCCCCGACAGGGGGCGACCAGATACGCAGTATTTT. This codes for CASSPDRGRPDTQYF.

This sequence joins TRBV5-1 and TRBJ2-7; TRBD2 matches at 8 bases. Germline CDR1 and CDR2: SGHRS and YFSETQ. This CDR3 contains 18 residues. V lost 3 bases to trimming and J lost 3 bases; unmatched junction nucleotides: 17. The CDR3 reads CASSSYGGNSGSLYEQYF. The CDR3 coding sequence is TGCGCCAGCAGCTCCTACGGGGGGAACAGCGGGAGTCTCTACGAGCAGTACTTC. The full variable domain, its missing parts supplied by reference TRBV5-1 and TRBJ2-7, is KAGVTQTPRYLIKTRGQQVTLSCSPISGHRSVSWYQQTPGQGLQFLFEYFSETQRNKGNFPGRFSGRQFSNSRSEMNVSTLELGDSALYLCASSSYGGNSGSLYEQYFGPGTRLTVT.

The chain couples TRBV14 to TRBJ2-7; 10 positions match TRBD1. The germline V gene has CDR1 SGHDN and CDR2 FVKESK. This CDR3 has 15 amino acids. V was clipped by 4 bases and J by 2 bases; unmatched bases: 5. The CDR3 DNA sequence: TGTGCCAGCAGCCTGACGGGACAGGGGCCCTACGAGCAGTACTTC. Residues: CASSLTGQGPYEQYF.

This rearrangement joins TRBV6-1 to TRBJ2-1, with TRBD1 as a possible D gene (6 bases). CDR3 length: 16 amino acids. V lost 1 base, J lost 5 bases, and 15 bases lay in between. Germline V CDR1 and CDR2: MNHNS, SASEGT. Here the CDR3 reads CASSEDVWAGDNEQFF. The CDR3 DNA is TGTGCCAGCAGTGAAGATGTCTGGGCAGGGGACAATGAGCAGTTCTTC.

J is TRBJ2-2 and V is TRBV7-3; weak D call: TRBD1 (7 bases). This CDR3 contains 17 residues. V gave up 2 bases and J gave up 4 bases, with 17 bases separating them. Germline V gene data show CDR1 as SGHTA and CDR2 as FQGTGA. The CDR3 bases are TGTGCCAGCAGCTTACTAGGCGGGACAGCCGTCACCGGGGAGCTGTTTTTT. As protein: CASSLLGGTAVTGELFF.

V and J are TRBV5-5 and TRBJ1-1; perhaps TRBD1 as D (6 bases). Germline CDR1 and CDR2: SGHKS and YYEKEE (reference sequence). The CDR3 runs to 15 residues. Trimming removed 2 bases at V and 4 bases at J, with 15 bases between. CDR3 nucleotide sequence: TGTGCCAGCAGCTTAGGGTGGGGAGGGGGCACTGAAGCTTTCTTT. It translates to CASSLGWGGGTEAFF.

V gene TRBV6-4 combines with J gene TRBJ2-5; D is possibly TRBD1 (6 bases). V shed 2 bases and J shed 4 bases, with 11 bases lying between them. CDR1 is MRHNA and CDR2 is SNTAGT in the germline V gene. This CDR3 spans 14 amino acids. The CDR3 loop is CASSDGGPGETQYF. CDR3 bases: TGTGCCAGCAGTGACGGGGGCCCGGGAGAGACCCAGTACTTC.

This clone has more than one count but fewer than ten. The chain combines TRBV5-4 with TRBJ1-1; D is unclear. Trimming pared 1 base from V and 5 bases from J, leaving 9 bases between. This CDR3 region has 13 residues. The germline CDR1 and CDR2 sequences are SGHNT and YYREEE (reference sequence). CDR3 amino acids: CASSLSTRTEAFF. The CDR3 bases are TGTGCCAGCAGCTTGAGTACGAGGACTGAAGCTTTCTTT.

J is TRBJ2-6 and V is TRBV9, with D tentatively TRBD2 (5 bases). This CDR3 is built from 15 residues. Trimming took off 4 bases at V and 2 bases at J, with 10 bases between the two ends. Germline V gene sequence: CDR1 SGDLS, CDR2 YYNGEE. CDR3 sequence (DNA): TGTGCCAGCAGCCCTGGACTGGCTGGGGCCAACGTCCTGACTTTC. It yields the protein CASSPGLAGANVLTF. Together with reference TRBV9 and TRBJ2-6, the CDR3 gives the full variable domain: DSGVTQTPKHLITATGQRVTLRCSPRSGDLSVYWYQQSLDQGLQFLIQYYNGEERAKGNILERFSAQQFPDLHSELNLSSLELGDSALYFCASSPGLAGANVLTFGAGSRLTVL.

The rearrangement links TRBV9 to TRBJ2-7; possible D gene TRBD2, 6 bases. CDR1 and CDR2 from the germline V gene are SGDLS and YYNGEE. The CDR3 is 16 amino acids. V was pared by 4 bases and J by 0 bases, with 17 bases between. The CDR3 region is CASSSSQRALSYEQYF. CDR3 sequence (DNA): TGTGCCAGCAGCTCCTCTCAGCGGGCGCTCTCCTACGAGCAGTACTTC.

The rearrangement uses TRBV10-3 and TRBJ2-2, with TRBD2 matching over 7 bases. The CDR3 covers 14 residues. V shed 8 bases and J 1 base; nucleotides not matched to a gene: 4. In germline, CDR1 is ENHRY, CDR2 SYGVKD. CDR3 DNA sequence: TGTGCCATCTCTGAGCGGGAGAACACCGGGGAGCTGTTTTTT. Its translation: CAISERENTGELFF.

The chain uses TRBV28 and TRBJ1-4; D may be TRBD1 (5 bases). Germline CDR1 MDHEN, CDR2 SYDVKM. V was trimmed by 7 bases and J by 7 bases, leaving 10 bases between them. This CDR3 has 12 amino acids. CDR3 nucleotide sequence: TGTGCCAGCACTACAGGCAGTGAAAAACTGTTTTTT. This gives the protein CASTTGSEKLFF. Using reference TRBV28 and TRBJ1-4 for the parts outside the CDR3, the full variable domain is DVKVTQSSRYLVKRTGEKVFLECVQDMDHENMFWYRQDPGLGLRLIYFSYDVKMKEKGDIPEGYSVSREKKERFSLILESASTNQTSMYLCASTTGSEKLFFGSGTQLSVL.

The chain combines TRBV28 with TRBJ1-5; D not resolved. The CDR3 length is 16 residues. Per germline, CDR1 MDHEN and CDR2 SYDVKM. The ends were cut back, 4 bases at V and 3 bases at J, with 16 bases in the middle. CDR3 in amino acids: CASSSPRTGHNQPQHF. The DNA for the CDR3 is TGTGCCAGCAGTTCCCCCCGGACGGGTCACAATCAGCCCCAGCATTTT.

Worth noting for this clone: At one boundary the junction diverges from the germline segment, which might be a read error. CDR3: CASSLAGRPADF. Here the CDR3 DNA reads TGTGCCAGCAGCTTGGCCGGCCGACCGGCGGATTTT. This rearrangement joins TRBV5-4 to TRBJ2-3, with no clear D. This CDR3 is built from 12 residues. The V gene's germline CDR1 is SGHNT and CDR2 YYREEE (reference sequence).

The V gene is TRBV28, the J gene TRBJ1-2, with no clear D. V was clipped by 1 base and J by 8 bases, with 14 bases between them. This CDR3 is built from 14 residues. Germline CDR1 MDHEN, CDR2 SYDVKM. In nucleotides, the CDR3 is TGTGCCAGCAGTTTATCGGCAGGTGCTGTGGGCTACACCTTC. As protein: CASSLSAGAVGYTF.

This clone was counted a few times. The rearrangement links TRBV6-5 to TRBJ2-7; tentative D call: TRBD2 (6 bases). The CDR3 length is 16 residues. Germline CDR1 and CDR2: MNHEY and SVGAGI. Trimming stripped 4 bases from V and 12 bases from J, with 28 bases between. The CDR3 DNA reads TGTGCCAGCAGTTCGAGCCCCGGACTATCATTGAACTTGAGGTACTTC. It specifies CASSSSPGLSLNLRYF.